The rows below give T cell receptor beta chains drawn from one sample of a study of blood T cell repertoires in COVID-19. The protocol was immunoSEQ multiplex PCR, while the TCRdb copy is restricted to in-frame clones and leaves out a portion. The profile shows about 260,000 clones, over 80% of them singletons. The source material was PBMCs or T cells enriched from blood (not recorded which). The source of these receptors is a woman between 40 and 50 years old who had been exposed to COVID-19. CDR3s leave out the opening cysteine and the closing phenylalanine or tryptophan.

V	length	CDR3
TRBV4-3	13	ASSQDFQGLYEQY
TRBV19	11	ATPGGQGDGYT
TRBV18	13	ASSPPTGTQETQY
TRBV5-6	13	ASSRAGGGGAEAF
TRBV6-2/TRBV6-3	13	ASSYPVAQDSKQF
TRBV28	13	ASSADTSMDYGYT
TRBV15	11	ATNGESGYGYT
TRBV6-5	13	ASSPSGILNQPQH
TRBV27	12	ASSRDYSNQPQH
TRBV11-1	12	ASRRRDRGSGYT
TRBV10-3	9	AIRRPGGYT
TRBV5-1	12	ASSRTGADTEAF
TRBV10-3	12	AISEGQGTTEAF
TRBV24-1	11	ATRGTSNQPQH
TRBV6-5	11	ASRRINNSPLH
TRBV3-1/TRBV3-2	12	ASSQDQGGLIKV
TRBV6-5	14	ASSYYTGKDGNTIY
TRBV5-4	13	ASSSDRGLGTEAF
TRBV29-1	10	SVWDSNTEAF
TRBV19	14	ASSDRGQWRGYGYT
TRBV9	13	ASSLQGSSGNTIY
TRBV28	10	ASITGGDEQY
TRBV3-1/TRBV3-2	11	ASSPLQGDEAF
TRBV4-1	15	ASSQEVGGGGGSPLH
TRBV5-6	14	ASSPGTGHSGNTIY
TRBV7-2	13	ASTLSGGSNQPQH
TRBV19	16	ASSIRLAGGLPDNEQF
TRBV5-3	20	ARSHPSPLSLTSRVDTGELF
TRBV28	12	ASSLRTGFRPQH
TRBV3-1/TRBV3-2	13	ASTLGGLNTGELF
TRBV7-6	10	ASSLRGQPQH
TRBV6-5	12	ASSPGGGSTEAF
TRBV7-8	12	ASSLAPGGTEAF
TRBV7-9	11	ASSLLAAGGYT
TRBV6-2/TRBV6-3	15	ASSYKTRGRANEKLF
TRBV28	15	ASSNGLAGGWADTQY
TRBV12-3/TRBV12-4	11	ASSFRLNQPQH
TRBV5-4	14	ASSPGTGQNTGELF
TRBV19	12	ASSIRGPADTQY
TRBV4-2	15	ASSQESPAGSPYEQY
TRBV9	15	ASSVESGGASTDTQY
TRBV27	13	ASSLSGGGRNTIY
TRBV11-3	11	ASSFGTVYGYT
TRBV7-8	14	ASRERMGRGNTEAF
TRBV19	13	ASSIYARSTDTQY
TRBV29-1	10	SVGDGLQPQH
TRBV4-2	10	ASSQAGYEQY
TRBV19	14	ASSPPRHRGGDTQY
TRBV11-2	11	ASSSRQRTEAF